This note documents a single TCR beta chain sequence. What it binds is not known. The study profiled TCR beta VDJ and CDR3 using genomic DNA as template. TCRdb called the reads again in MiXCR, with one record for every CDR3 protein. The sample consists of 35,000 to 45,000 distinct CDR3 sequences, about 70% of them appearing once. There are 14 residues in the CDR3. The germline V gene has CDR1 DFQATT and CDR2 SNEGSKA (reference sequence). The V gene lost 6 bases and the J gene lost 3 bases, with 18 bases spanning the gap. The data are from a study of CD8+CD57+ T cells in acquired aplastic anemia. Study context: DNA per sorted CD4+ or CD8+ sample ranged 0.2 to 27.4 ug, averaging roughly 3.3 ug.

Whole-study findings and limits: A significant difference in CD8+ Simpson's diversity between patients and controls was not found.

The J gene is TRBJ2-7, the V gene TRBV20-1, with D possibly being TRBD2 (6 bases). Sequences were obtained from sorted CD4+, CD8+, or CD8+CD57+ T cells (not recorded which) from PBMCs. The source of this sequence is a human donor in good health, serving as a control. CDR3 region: CSARLREAYYEQYF. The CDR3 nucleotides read TGCAGTGCCCGCCTAAGGGAGGCCTACTACGAGCAGTACTTC.